Each of the 27 T cell receptor beta chains below was sequenced from the same sample in a study of graft-versus-host responses after intestinal transplantation. No antigen has been identified for these receptors. The protocol was immunoSEQ multiplex PCR, while the TCRdb copy is restricted to in-frame clones and leaves out a portion. The sample yields approximately 110,000 clones, more than 90% seen once. Sample: unstimulated CD4+ T cells sorted from spleen or lymph node cells, taken before transplant. The receptors here all came from a human donor who was the organ donor for an intestinal transplant.

This chain uses TRBV28 with TRBJ2-2; a possible D gene is TRBD1 (6 bases). CDR1 and CDR2 from the germline V gene are MDHEN and SYDVKM. The CDR3 is made up of 13 amino acids. V lost 1 base and J 6 bases, leaving 6 bases between the germline ends. The chain's CDR3 is CASSLYRAGELFF. CDR3 DNA sequence: TGTGCCAGCAGTTTATACAGGGCCGGGGAGCTGTTTTTT.

The genes are TRBV7-8 and TRBJ1-2; possibly TRBD1 for D (5 bases). CDR1 and CDR2 (germline): SGHVS, FQNEAQ. The CDR3 is made up of 17 amino acids. V was clipped by 5 bases and J by 6 bases, with 25 bases between them. Here the CDR3 DNA reads TGTGCCAGCAGCCCCATGGGCCCTCTCTACGAGGGGCATGGCTACACCTTC. It is translated as CASSPMGPLYEGHGYTF.

The rearrangement joins TRBV6-6 to TRBJ1-1; unclear D gene. CDR3 length equals 14 residues. V dropped 6 bases and J dropped 0 bases, with 11 bases sitting between them. The V gene's germline CDR1 is MNHNY and CDR2 SVGAGI (reference sequence). The CDR3 sequence: CASRSWRMNTEAFF. The CDR3 bases are TGTGCCAGCAGGTCCTGGAGGATGAACACTGAAGCTTTCTTT.

V gene TRBV7-9 combines with J gene TRBJ2-5; TRBD1 is a possible D gene (6 bases). Germline V gene lookup returns CDR1 SEHNR and CDR2 FQNEAQ (reference sequence). Trimming shortened V by 5 bases and J by 4 bases, and 11 bases separated the two germline ends. The CDR3 length is 13 residues. CDR3 region: CASSPTGRETQYF. CDR3 nucleotide sequence: TGTGCCAGCAGCCCCACAGGGAGAGAGACCCAGTACTTC. Using reference TRBV7-9 and TRBJ2-5 for the parts outside the CDR3, the full variable domain is DTGVSQNPRHKITKRGQNVTFRCDPISEHNRLYWYRQTLGQGPEFLTYFQNEAQLEKSRLLSDRFSAERPKGSFSTLEIQRTEQGDSAMYLCASSPTGRETQYFGPGTRLLVL.

CDR3 bases: TGTGCCAGCAGCGATCCCTGGGGCAGAGGGTCCGGGGAGCTGTTTTTT. This codes for CASSDPWGRGSGELFF. This chain connects TRBV11-2 to TRBJ2-2; D might be TRBD1 or TRBD2, each matching 5 bases. The V end was cut by 5 bases, the J end by 6 bases, with 19 bases between. Germline V gene sequence: CDR1 SGHAT, CDR2 FQNNGV. The CDR3 spans 16 residues.

V and J are TRBV19 and TRBJ1-1; 7 positions agree with TRBD1. This CDR3 spans 15 amino acids. CDR1 LNHDA and CDR2 SQIVND come from the germline V gene (reference sequence). V dropped 2 bases and J dropped 5; count of bases not matched to a gene: 8. The CDR3 nucleotides are TGTGCCAGTAGTATAAGACAGGGCCAGGGAACTGAAGCTTTCTTT. This sequence encodes CASSIRQGQGTEAFF.

The V gene is TRBV19, the J gene TRBJ1-4; D possibly corresponds to TRBD1 (6 bases). V was pared by 5 bases and J by 0 bases, with 10 bases between. The length of the CDR3 is 15 residues. CDR1 LNHDA and CDR2 SQIVND come from the germline V gene (reference sequence). CDR3 sequence reads: CASSLQGTTNEKLFF. CDR3 DNA sequence: TGTGCCAGTAGTCTCCAGGGGACAACTAATGAAAAACTGTTTTTT.

The rearrangement links TRBV4-1 to TRBJ2-3; D not certain. This CDR3 region has 13 residues. V was pared by 7 bases and J by 5 bases, with 13 bases between. Germline CDR1 reads MGHRA; CDR2 reads YSYEKL. This chain's CDR3 is CASNLSIGDTQYF. The CDR3 DNA sequence: TGCGCCAGCAACCTCTCGATCGGAGATACGCAGTATTTT.

The rearrangement joins TRBV6-5 to TRBJ1-2; the D is unclear. The CDR3 consists of 13 residues. Trimming left V 4 bases short and J 3 bases short, with 9 bases between. In germline, CDR1 is MNHEY, CDR2 SVGAGI. This CDR3 is CASSSWRDYGYTF. The CDR3 nucleotides are TGTGCCAGCAGTTCATGGAGGGACTATGGCTACACCTTC.

The V call is TRBV5-5, the J call TRBJ2-2; D may be TRBD1 (6 bases). The CDR3 has 14 residues. Germline V gives CDR1 SGHKS, CDR2 YYEKEE (reference sequence). Trimming pared 4 bases from V and 6 bases from J, leaving 13 bases between. CDR3 sequence reads: CASSNLQGPGELFF. The CDR3 DNA reads TGTGCCAGCAGCAACCTACAGGGCCCCGGGGAGCTGTTTTTT.

The chain has TRBV28 and TRBJ2-7; D may correspond to TRBD1 or TRBD2 (6 bases each). This CDR3 has 12 residues. V dropped 7 bases and J dropped 6 bases, with 13 bases sitting between them. Germline V gene data show CDR1 as MDHEN and CDR2 as SYDVKM. CDR3 residues: CASNRGPSEQYF. For the CDR3, the DNA is TGTGCCAGCAACCGGGGGCCTAGCGAGCAGTACTTC.

J is TRBJ1-1 and V is TRBV5-1, with D perhaps matching TRBD1 (5 bases). CDR3 size: 14 residues. Germline CDR1 is SGHRS and CDR2 is YFSETQ. The V and J ends lost 0 bases and 1 base respectively, with 7 bases between them. CDR3 protein: CASSLAGGNTEAFF. Here the CDR3 DNA reads TGCGCCAGCAGCTTGGCCGGGGGGAACACTGAAGCTTTCTTT.

The V gene is TRBV7-9, the J gene TRBJ1-2, with 8 bases matching TRBD1. J gave up 8 bases and V 5 bases, and 4 bases lay outside the gene matches. The germline gives CDR1 SEHNR, CDR2 FQNEAQ (reference sequence). The CDR3 length is 12 residues. DNA for the CDR3: TGTGCCAGCAGCGGGAGACAGGGGGGCTACACCTTC. Amino acids: CASSGRQGGYTF.

CDR3 sequence reads: CASSLGQGSGNTIYF. CDR3 nucleotides: TGTGCCAGCAGCTTGGGACAGGGCTCTGGAAACACCATATATTTT. The chain has TRBV4-2 and TRBJ1-3; TRBD1 matches at 9 bases. CDR1 is LGHNA and CDR2 is YNFKEQ in the germline V gene. Trimming took 5 bases from V and 0 from J; bases not matched to a gene: 2. The CDR3 spans 15 residues.

This sequence joins TRBV4-1 and TRBJ2-1; 11 bases are a match to TRBD2. Per the germline V gene, CDR1 is MGHRA and CDR2 is YSYEKL. The J segment lost 5 bases and the V segment lost 4 bases, leaving 25 bases of the junction unmatched. The CDR3 runs to 22 residues. The CDR3 DNA reads TGCGCCAGCAGCCGATTTTTCTCCGGGACACCTATGACTAGCGGGAAAAACAATGAGCAGTTCTTC. Amino acids: CASSRFFSGTPMTSGKNNEQFF.

The chain uses TRBV28 and TRBJ1-1; D call uncertain. This CDR3 region has 15 residues. Trimming stripped 2 bases from V and 1 base from J, with 11 bases between. Germline V gives CDR1 MDHEN, CDR2 SYDVKM. In DNA, the CDR3 is TGTGCCAGCAGTTTAACGGGGAAGGGGAACACTGAAGCTTTCTTT. As protein: CASSLTGKGNTEAFF.

The CDR3 region is CAWSVTVYEQYF. The DNA for the CDR3 is TGTGCCTGGAGTGTAACGGTGTATGAGCAGTACTTC. The chain has TRBV30 and TRBJ2-7; the D is unclear. The V gene's germline CDR1 is GTSNPN and CDR2 SVGIG (reference sequence). The CDR3 runs 12 residues. Trimming stripped 0 bases from V and 7 bases from J, with 10 bases between.

The J gene is TRBJ2-5, the V gene TRBV28; D is uncertain. Trimming pared 2 bases from V and 4 bases from J, leaving 5 bases between. Germline V gives CDR1 MDHEN, CDR2 SYDVKM. The CDR3 is 12 amino acids. The CDR3 sequence: CASSLASETQYF. CDR3 bases: TGTGCCAGCAGTTTAGCGTCAGAGACCCAGTACTTC.

V is TRBV6-1 and J is TRBJ1-2; D unresolved. This CDR3 region has 12 residues. V was pared by 5 bases and J by 2 bases, with 6 bases between. The V gene's germline CDR1 is MNHNS and CDR2 SASEGT. The CDR3 sequence is CASSKENYGYTF. The CDR3 DNA follows: TGTGCCAGCAGTAAAGAGAACTATGGCTACACCTTC.

V gene TRBV6-1 combines with J gene TRBJ1-1; D remains ambiguous. Trimming stripped 7 bases from V and 4 bases from J, with 16 bases between. The CDR3 is 14 amino acids. Germline values: CDR1 MNHNS, CDR2 SASEGT. CDR3 sequence: CASTRGGGLTEAFF. Here the CDR3 DNA reads TGTGCCAGCACCCGAGGCGGAGGCCTCACTGAAGCTTTCTTT.

This sequence joins TRBV4-1 and TRBJ1-2; D remains ambiguous. The CDR3 contains 15 residues. CDR1 is MGHRA and CDR2 is YSYEKL in the germline V gene. Deletions cut 0 bases from V and 4 bases from J, with 12 bases between. CDR3 sequence: CASSQESGWGYGYTF. As DNA, the CDR3 is TGCGCCAGCAGCCAAGAGTCAGGCTGGGGCTATGGCTACACCTTC.

The J gene is TRBJ1-2, the V gene TRBV19, with 10 nucleotides matching TRBD1. Germline V lookup: CDR1 LNHDA, CDR2 SQIVND (reference sequence). This CDR3 has 16 amino acids. The ends lost 5 bases at V and 5 bases at J; junction bases unmatched: 11. In DNA form, the CDR3 reads TGTGCCAGTAGTCCTGGCAGGGACAGGGGATGGTATGGCTACACCTTC. This encodes CASSPGRDRGWYGYTF.

This chain uses TRBV6-1 with TRBJ2-7; TRBD2 might be the D (5 bases). CDR3 length equals 14 residues. Germline lookup yields CDR1 MNHNS and CDR2 SASEGT. The ends were cut back, 5 bases at V and 2 bases at J, with 13 bases in the middle. The CDR3 nucleotides are TGTGCCAGCAGTCAGGCTAGCTGGACCTACGAGCAGTACTTC. It translates to CASSQASWTYEQYF.

The CDR3 reads CASSLIIVDRGLTDTQYF. The CDR3 DNA follows: TGCGCCAGCAGCTTGATTATCGTTGACAGGGGGTTGACAGATACGCAGTATTTT. The V and J genes are TRBV5-1 and TRBJ2-3, with 9 bases lining up with TRBD1. Losses at the gene ends were 1 base for V and 3 bases for J; bases not matched to a gene: 12. Germline-derived CDR1 and CDR2 are SGHRS and YFSETQ. The length of the CDR3 is 18 residues.

The chain joins TRBV19 to TRBJ2-2; D ambiguous. Germline V gene data show CDR1 as LNHDA and CDR2 as SQIVND (reference sequence). V was pared by 3 bases and J by 4 bases, with 6 bases between. This CDR3 has 13 residues. CDR3 loop: CASSIYSTGELFF. The CDR3 nucleotides read TGTGCCAGTAGTATTTACAGCACCGGGGAGCTGTTTTTT. Full variable domain (rest looked up from reference TRBV19 and TRBJ2-2): DGGITQSPKYLFRKEGQNVTLSCEQNLNHDAMYWYRQDPGQGLRLIYYSQIVNDFQKGDIAEGYSVSREKKESFPLTVTSAQKNPTAFYLCASSIYSTGELFFGEGSRLTVL.

This chain links TRBV10-1 with TRBJ2-1, with D unresolved. V was cut by 4 bases and J by 0 bases, with 4 bases left in between. This CDR3 is 13 amino acids long. Looked up from germline, CDR1 is WNHNN and CDR2 is SYGVQD (reference sequence). The CDR3 DNA follows: TGCGCCAGCAGTGGCAGCTCCTACAATGAGCAGTTCTTC. Protein: CASSGSSYNEQFF.

V gene TRBV7-2 combines with J gene TRBJ2-7; 12 positions match TRBD2. The V and J ends lost 5 bases and 5 bases, in that order; junction bases with no gene match: 4. The germline gives CDR1 SGHTA, CDR2 FQGNSA. The CDR3 length is 14 residues. The CDR3, as DNA: TGTGCCAGCAGCCGACTAGCGGGAGCCAACGAGCAGTACTTC. Residues: CASSRLAGANEQYF.